One TCR beta chain is described in this entry. Its specificity is not known. Researchers ran the PCR with 60 Vbeta and 13 Jbeta primers. The assay was immunoSEQ multiplex PCR, and TCRdb's table has in-frame clones only and misses some. Among about 150,000 clones listed, over 70% were seen once. These data come from a study of cytomegalovirus exposure and HLA in healthy donors. Overall study results and limits: An analysis was carried out at a later point. It showed that HLA-associated TCR beta chains were more clonally expanded than equally common non-associated chains.

Trimming stripped 7 bases from V and 3 bases from J, with 13 bases between. CDR1 and CDR2 (germline): SNHLY, FYNNEI. The CDR3 has 15 residues. Sequencing was carried out using PBMCs. The clonotype was recovered from a man aged 30 to 45 in good health and CMV-seronegative. The gene calls are TRBV2 and TRBJ1-6; D uncertain. The CDR3 DNA follows: TGTGCCAGCACTTCCATAGGGAGCTATAATTCACCCCTCCACTTT. This gives the protein CASTSIGSYNSPLHF.